The 11 T cell receptor beta chains below come from one sample, sequenced in a study of T cells in Graves' hyperthyroidism and ophthalmopathy (dated by TCRdb to the late 2010s). Receptors were amplified or captured by multiplex PCR. The data were produced on an Illumina HiSeq 2000. Amplification of TCR beta CDR3 regions was carried out from RNA transcripts. A first-round RT-PCR of the TCR CDR3 used the HTBI primer set with the Qiagen OneStep RT-PCR kit. TCRdb applied fastp at Q25 and MiXCR to the public reads, then kept only in-frame beta chains. Entries that share a CDR3 protein sequence are merged under the most common genes and DNA. This sample lists 730,000 or so distinct CDR3 sequences; 18% were detected once. Over 15% of the sample is held by the ten biggest clonotypes. Sequences were obtained from blood. These receptors all come from a woman aged 50 to 65 with Graves' hyperthyroidism that later progressed to Graves' ophthalmopathy.

This clonotype showed up just a few times. This chain uses TRBV27 with TRBJ2-2; the D call may be TRBD1 or TRBD2 (5 bases each). The V gene's germline CDR1 is MNHEY and CDR2 SMNVEV (reference sequence). There are 14 residues in the CDR3. The V end was cut by 3 bases, the J end by 4 bases, with 9 bases between. The CDR3 region has the DNA TGTGCCAGCAGTTTCGTGGGGACCACCGGGGAGCTGTTTTTT. Translated: CASSFVGTTGELFF.

This clonotype has a handful of counts. The rearrangement links TRBV2 to TRBJ1-3; the D gene is possibly TRBD1 (5 bases). Trimming left V 6 bases short and J 0 bases short, with 18 bases between. CDR1 SNHLY and CDR2 FYNNEI come from the germline V gene. This CDR3 contains 17 residues. In DNA, the CDR3 is TGTGCCAGCAGCCTCCCGGCCGGGGGGACCTCTGGAAACACCATATATTTT. Translating it yields CASSLPAGGTSGNTIYF.

The chain employs TRBV7-3 and TRBJ2-1; D gene uncertain. The length of the CDR3 is 14 residues. V was shortened by 5 bases and J by 8 bases, with 16 bases between the two germline ends. CDR1 is SGHTA, CDR2 FQGTGA, per germline. The chain's CDR3 is CASSTWGLIDEQFF. The CDR3 DNA reads as TGTGCCAGCAGCACTTGGGGTCTCATCGATGAGCAGTTCTTC.

This clonotype was picked up a small number of times. The chain uses TRBV5-5 and TRBJ2-2, with no clear D. CDR3 size: 15 residues. Germline V gene lookup returns CDR1 SGHKS and CDR2 YYEKEE (reference sequence). Trimming took off 1 base at V and 1 base at J, with 8 bases between the two ends. The chain's CDR3 is CASSLYGLNTGELFF. DNA of the CDR3: TGTGCCAGCAGCTTGTATGGGTTGAACACCGGGGAGCTGTTTTTT. Based on the CDR3 plus reference TRBV5-5 and TRBJ2-2, the full variable domain is DAGVTQSPTHLIKTRGQQVTLRCSPISGHKSVSWYQQVLGQGPQFIFQYYEKEERGRGNFPDRFSARQFPNYSSELNVNALLLGDSALYLCASSLYGLNTGELFFGEGSRLTVL.

This clonotype was observed at least ten times. The J gene is TRBJ1-5, the V gene TRBV30, with a possible D match to TRBD1 (6 bases). The CDR3 is made up of 14 amino acids. Germline V gene sequence: CDR1 GTSNPN, CDR2 SVGIG (reference sequence). The germline V and J ends were trimmed by 3 bases and 2 bases, with 11 bases remaining between them. The CDR3 spells CAWSRGGGNQPQHF. CDR3 nucleotide sequence: TGTGCCTGGAGCAGGGGAGGCGGCAATCAGCCCCAGCATTTT.

This clonotype was counted between two and nine times. The genes are TRBV27 and TRBJ2-1; 14 nucleotides line up with TRBD2. V shed 2 bases, J shed 4 bases, and the junction held 7 bases outside the gene matches. CDR1 and CDR2 (germline): MNHEY, SMNVEV (reference sequence). The CDR3 totals 18 residues. The CDR3 reads CASSLTPGLAGDYNEQFF. The CDR3, as DNA: TGTGCCAGCAGTTTAACCCCGGGACTAGCGGGGGATTACAATGAGCAGTTCTTC.

The chain recombines TRBV7-3 with TRBJ2-1; weak D call: TRBD1 (5 bases). The V gene lost 1 base and the J gene lost 7 bases, with 14 bases spanning the gap. The CDR3 runs 15 residues. CDR1 SGHTA and CDR2 FQGTGA come from the germline V gene. CDR3 sequence reads: CASSLNPGIYNEQFF. CDR3 bases: TGTGCCAGCAGCTTAAATCCAGGGATTTATAATGAGCAGTTCTTC.

This sequence joins TRBV3-1 and TRBJ2-2, with TRBD1 identical over 8 bases. Germline CDR1 and CDR2: LGHDT and YNNKEL (reference sequence). Trimming took 6 bases from V and 3 from J; bases not matched to a gene: 6. This CDR3 is 15 amino acids long. The CDR3 region has the DNA TGTGCCAGCAGACCCGGGACAGGATACACCGGGGAGCTGTTTTTT. Protein: CASRPGTGYTGELFF. The entire variable domain, with the rest obtained from reference TRBV3-1 and TRBJ2-2, is as follows: DTAVSQTPKYLVTQMGNDKSIKCEQNLGHDTMYWYKQDSKKFLKIMFSYNNKELIINETVPNRFSPKSPDKAHLNLHINSLELGDSAVYFCASRPGTGYTGELFFGEGSRLTVL.

This clonotype was detected only a few times. The V call is TRBV10-1, the J call TRBJ2-3; perhaps TRBD2 as D (5 bases). Trimming took 10 bases from V and 1 from J, leaving 9 bases between them. The CDR3 extends over 12 amino acids. Germline V gene data show CDR1 as WNHNN and CDR2 as SYGVQD (reference sequence). CDR3: CATQAGTDTQYF. In DNA form, the CDR3 reads TGCGCCACCCAAGCGGGCACAGATACGCAGTATTTT.

This clonotype was counted between two and nine times. The V gene is TRBV29-1, the J gene TRBJ1-2; 8 bases fit TRBD1. V gave up 6 bases and J gave up 1 base; unmatched junction bases: 7. Germline lookup yields CDR1 SQVTM and CDR2 ANQGSEA. The CDR3 runs 14 residues. DNA for the CDR3: TGCAGCGTGGCCCGGACAGGGTTTAACTATGGCTACACCTTC. It encodes CSVARTGFNYGYTF.

This clonotype was seen at least ten times. The chain joins TRBV15 to TRBJ1-5; D ambiguous. The CDR3 extends over 14 amino acids. Germline loops: CDR1 LNHNV, CDR2 YYDKDF (reference sequence). Deletions cut 3 bases from V and 4 bases from J, with 10 bases between. The CDR3 nucleotides read TGTGCCACCAGCAGCTTGGGGATTAATCAGCCCCAGCATTTT. Its protein product is CATSSLGINQPQHF. The full variable domain, rest sourced from reference TRBV15 and TRBJ1-5, is DAMVIQNPRYQVTQFGKPVTLSCSQTLNHNVMYWYQQKSSQAPKLLFHYYDKDFNNEADTPDNFQSRRPNTSFCFLDIRSPGLGDTAMYLCATSSLGINQPQHFGDGTRLSIL.